The rows below give T cell receptor beta chains drawn from one sample of a study of blood T cell repertoires in COVID-19. Measured with immunoSEQ multiplex PCR; TCRdb has only the in-frame clones, and not every one. The profile shows 130,000 to 150,000 clones, roughly 88% of them singletons. The sequenced sample consisted of PBMCs or T cells enriched from blood (not recorded which). Receptor source: a woman aged 30 to 39 with acute COVID-19. Each CDR3 is given with its conserved first and last residue. Each record gives: J gene, V gene, CDR3 protein.

j_call: TRBJ1-5; v_call: TRBV3-1/TRBV3-2; cdr3_aa: CASSQDLGQPQHF
j_call: TRBJ2-2; v_call: TRBV18; cdr3_aa: CASSPGFTGELFF
j_call: TRBJ1-4; v_call: TRBV6-5; cdr3_aa: CACRDTGITNEKLFF
j_call: TRBJ1-4; v_call: TRBV6-5; cdr3_aa: CASSYSTGGKLFF
j_call: TRBJ2-3; v_call: TRBV15; cdr3_aa: CATSQSGNTDTQYF
j_call: TRBJ2-7; v_call: TRBV28; cdr3_aa: CASTQGGRLLNEQYF
j_call: TRBJ2-5; v_call: TRBV24-1; cdr3_aa: CATSDPGRGQETQYF
j_call: TRBJ1-6; v_call: TRBV28; cdr3_aa: CASSLVQGPSSYNSPLHF
j_call: TRBJ2-1; v_call: TRBV28; cdr3_aa: CASKWGGSYNEQFF
j_call: TRBJ2-5; v_call: TRBV2; cdr3_aa: CASSGTSRQETQYF
j_call: TRBJ2-7; v_call: TRBV28; cdr3_aa: CASSLATGIVYEQYF
j_call: TRBJ1-5; v_call: TRBV24-1; cdr3_aa: CATSVTGGSNQPQHF
j_call: TRBJ2-1; v_call: TRBV19; cdr3_aa: CASSNGLAGVAYNEQFF
j_call: TRBJ2-1; v_call: TRBV6-5; cdr3_aa: CASRDKLAPYNEQFF
j_call: TRBJ1-1; v_call: TRBV5-1; cdr3_aa: CASSLVWGLGGEAFF
j_call: TRBJ2-3; v_call: TRBV19; cdr3_aa: CASSVRDSPPTDTQYF
j_call: TRBJ2-7; v_call: TRBV4-1; cdr3_aa: CASSQAWTSARYEQYF
j_call: TRBJ2-1; v_call: TRBV5-1; cdr3_aa: CASSGGVASNEQFF
j_call: TRBJ2-1; v_call: TRBV29-1; cdr3_aa: CSALDREVWNEQFF
j_call: TRBJ1-4; v_call: TRBV5-4; cdr3_aa: CASNNRGEKLFF
j_call: TRBJ2-2; v_call: TRBV7-2; cdr3_aa: CASSKWEGGDTGELFF
j_call: TRBJ2-1; v_call: TRBV19; cdr3_aa: CASRESGRKSYNEQFF
j_call: TRBJ2-1; v_call: TRBV11-1; cdr3_aa: CASSLEVGSYNEQFF
j_call: TRBJ1-1; v_call: TRBV28; cdr3_aa: CASSQMTGGDTEAFF
j_call: TRBJ2-7; v_call: TRBV3-1/TRBV3-2; cdr3_aa: CASSQVQFGSSYEQYF
j_call: TRBJ1-2; v_call: TRBV4-1; cdr3_aa: CASSQANGASYYGYTF
j_call: TRBJ1-2; v_call: TRBV7-9; cdr3_aa: CASSLFGGDNYGYTF
j_call: TRBJ2-1; v_call: TRBV10-3; cdr3_aa: CAISLKGLAIYNEQFF
j_call: TRBJ2-2; v_call: TRBV4-3; cdr3_aa: CASSQGTGSIPGELFF
j_call: TRBJ2-2; v_call: TRBV9; cdr3_aa: CASSVSGAGELFF
j_call: TRBJ1-3; v_call: TRBV9; cdr3_aa: CASSYDWSSGNTIYF
j_call: TRBJ2-2; v_call: TRBV28; cdr3_aa: CASSLLDNTGELFF
j_call: TRBJ1-2; v_call: TRBV27; cdr3_aa: CASSRADRTSYGYTF
j_call: TRBJ1-6; v_call: TRBV28; cdr3_aa: CASREGLYNSPLHF
j_call: TRBJ1-4; v_call: TRBV19; cdr3_aa: CASSIGGNEKLFF
j_call: TRBJ1-1; v_call: TRBV27; cdr3_aa: CASSLSVPSQGRGGAFF
j_call: TRBJ2-5; v_call: TRBV25-1; cdr3_aa: CASSESGGQTQYF
j_call: TRBJ2-6; v_call: TRBV28; cdr3_aa: CASSSTSGSGANVLTF
j_call: TRBJ1-1; v_call: TRBV20-1; cdr3_aa: CSAPGDTEAFF